These 8 T cell receptor beta chains were all obtained from the same sample, sequenced in a study of T cell changes during pregnancy in multiple sclerosis. The method was immunoSEQ multiplex PCR; TCRdb's version includes in-frame clones alone and lacks a portion of them. The table lists about 92,000 clones, 92% of them singletons, with about 1.6% in the top ten. This material consisted of peripheral blood, taken in the first trimester of pregnancy. The source of these receptors is a female donor with multiple sclerosis, enrolled in a pregnancy study.

The chain links TRBV4-1 to TRBJ2-5, with 7 bases lining up with TRBD2. This CDR3 is 15 amino acids long. Germline V gene lookup returns CDR1 MGHRA and CDR2 YSYEKL. With 1 base clipped from V and 2 bases from J, the junction kept 4 bases outside the gene matches. Here the CDR3 reads CASSQGSSGQETQYF. CDR3 nucleotides: TGCGCCAGCAGCCAAGGCTCTAGCGGTCAAGAGACCCAGTACTTC.

CDR3: CASSLSEAGVHEQYF. The CDR3 DNA sequence: TGCGCCAGCAGCTTGAGTGAAGCGGGAGTCCACGAGCAGTACTTC. The gene calls are TRBV5-1 and TRBJ2-7, with 8 bases aligning to TRBD2. Germline V gene data show CDR1 as SGHRS and CDR2 as YFSETQ. The V gene end was trimmed by 1 base and the J gene end by 5 bases; junction bases not matched to a gene: 8. The length of the CDR3 is 15 residues.

The chain carries TRBV19 and TRBJ1-2, with D tentatively TRBD1 (5 bases). CDR3 length: 15 residues. Looked up from germline, CDR1 is LNHDA and CDR2 is SQIVND (reference sequence). V lost 2 bases and J lost 4, with 14 bases in between. CDR3 DNA sequence: TGTGCCAGTAGTATAACCTCGGGACTCAGCTATGGCTACACCTTC. Amino acids: CASSITSGLSYGYTF.

This chain links TRBV28 with TRBJ1-4; 9 bases line up with TRBD1. The ends lost 5 bases at V and 8 bases at J; junction bases unmatched: 9. CDR3 length equals 15 residues. In germline, CDR1 is MDHEN, CDR2 SYDVKM. The chain's CDR3 is CASSINRGRQEKLFF. CDR3 nucleotide sequence: TGTGCCAGCAGTATAAACAGGGGGCGCCAAGAAAAACTGTTTTTT.

The chain employs TRBV7-6 and TRBJ2-2, with TRBD2 matching over 7 bases. Germline CDR1 reads SGHVS; CDR2 reads FNYEAQ. The V and J ends lost 1 base and 1 base, in that order; junction bases with no gene match: 15. CDR3 length: 20 amino acids. DNA of the CDR3: TGTGCCAGCAGCTTAGTCCTCCCGGGGGAGGGCCTAAGGAACACCGGGGAGCTGTTTTTT. Protein product: CASSLVLPGEGLRNTGELFF.

The chain uses TRBV19 and TRBJ1-1; TRBD1 is a possible D gene (5 bases). V gave up 5 bases and J gave up 6 bases, with 16 bases separating them. Germline V lookup: CDR1 LNHDA, CDR2 SQIVND (reference sequence). CDR3 length: 14 amino acids. The CDR3 sequence: CASSWGGVYPEAFF. The CDR3 coding sequence is TGTGCCAGTAGTTGGGGGGGGGTCTATCCTGAAGCTTTCTTT.

V usage is TRBV7-2 and J usage is TRBJ1-5; 8 bases match TRBD1. J lost 7 bases, V lost 3 bases, and 8 bases had no gene match. The V gene's germline CDR1 is SGHTA and CDR2 FQGNSA. This CDR3 is built from 15 residues. For the CDR3, the DNA is TGTGCCAGCAGCTTTCGACAGGGGCAGGGGCAGCCCCAGCATTTT. It specifies CASSFRQGQGQPQHF.

The gene calls are TRBV6-1 and TRBJ1-4; D gene uncertain. The length of the CDR3 is 16 residues. Germline V gene data show CDR1 as MNHNS and CDR2 as SASEGT. Trimming took 0 bases from V and 0 from J, leaving 8 bases between them. CDR3 loop: CASSEAGVATNEKLFF. The CDR3 DNA follows: TGTGCCAGCAGTGAAGCAGGAGTTGCAACTAATGAAAAACTGTTTTTT.